The 8 T cell receptor beta chains in this list originate from one sample, sequenced in a study of molecular identifiers for immune sequencing clone quantification. TCRdb redid the calling of the PCR reads with MiXCR, one entry per CDR3 protein. The table includes under 800,000 distinct CDR3 sequences, about 25% detected once. Sample: naive CD8+ T cells from blood, with Jurkat cell RNA spiked in. The subset was: FACS-sorted CD8+CD4-CCR7+CD45RA+ naive T cells. All receptors derive from a human donor in good health. Some libraries in this study had Jurkat cell RNA spiked in.

In this sample, this clonotype turned up a few times. The chain has TRBV25-1 and TRBJ2-3, with unresolved D. This CDR3 has 14 amino acids. Germline V lookup: CDR1 MGHDK, CDR2 SYGVNS. V was pared by 2 bases and J by 2 bases, with 8 bases between. CDR3 sequence reads: CASSELHLTDTQYF. The CDR3 DNA follows: TGTGCCAGCAGTGAACTCCACCTCACAGATACGCAGTATTTT.

This clonotype was counted only a few times. The V and J genes are TRBV9 and TRBJ1-4, with a tentative D call TRBD1 (5 bases). The CDR3 runs to 13 residues. Trimming took 3 bases from V and 7 from J, leaving 10 bases between them. The germline V gene encodes CDR1 SGDLS and CDR2 YYNGEE. The CDR3 DNA reads as TGTGCCAGCAGCGGGGGCTATGGTGAAAAACTGTTTTTT. This gives the protein CASSGGYGEKLFF.

This clonotype was observed many times. The germline gene is not matched at one end of the junction; a read error may be the cause. This chain links TRBV20-1 with TRBJ2-2, with 7 bases lining up with TRBD2. This CDR3 comprises 15 residues. Germline values: CDR1 DFQATT, CDR2 SNEGSKA (reference sequence). The CDR3 sequence is CSARDGRGGTGELFF. The DNA for the CDR3 is TGCAGTGCCAGAGATGGGAGGGGAGGCACCGGGGAGCTGTTTTTT.

The rearrangement joins TRBV3-2 to TRBJ2-2. TRBV3-2 is noted as a pseudogene. This CDR3 is 12 amino acids long. As DNA, the CDR3 is TGTGCCAGCAGCCAAGATGTCGGGGAGCCGTTTTTT. This gives the protein CASSQDVGEPFF.

The chain employs TRBV19 and TRBJ2-7; D might be TRBD2 (6 bases). This CDR3 is built from 12 residues. V lost 7 bases to trimming and J lost 7 bases, with 14 bases between them. Per germline, CDR1 LNHDA and CDR2 SQIVND (reference sequence). In DNA, the CDR3 is TGTGCCAGTACCTACTACGCGGGGGAGCAGTACTTC. This translates into CASTYYAGEQYF.

This clonotype was seen at least ten times. The chain is built from TRBV5-1 and TRBJ2-3; 15 bases are shared with TRBD2. Germline V lookup: CDR1 SGHRS, CDR2 YFSETQ. The CDR3 sequence is 17 residues long. V lost 3 bases and J lost 5; bases outside the gene matches: 7. DNA for the CDR3: TGCGCCAGCAGCTGGACTAGCGGGAGGGCCCTGGTAGATACGCAGTATTTT. This gives the protein CASSWTSGRALVDTQYF.

This clonotype occurred many times. J is TRBJ2-3 and V is TRBV12-3 or TRBV12-4; D unclear. The CDR3 consists of 16 residues. Deletions cut 5 bases from V and 0 bases from J, with 15 bases between. The CDR3 sequence: CASSTISGPSTDTQYF. The CDR3 DNA reads as TGTGCCAGCAGTACGATATCAGGCCCTAGCACAGATACGCAGTATTTT.

Turning to this clonotype: Given a much more abundant clone one base away, this may be a read error. The final CDR3 position lacks the conserved phenylalanine or tryptophan, pointing to a likely read error. The chain carries TRBV28 and TRBJ2-3; TRBD2 matches 8 bases. V was clipped by 6 bases and J by 2 bases; unmatched bases: 7. The CDR3 sequence is 15 residues long. Looked up from germline, CDR1 is MDHEN and CDR2 is SYDVKM. Here the CDR3 DNA reads TGTGCCAGCAGCTTTCCTAGCGGGTTCACAGATACGCAGTATTAT. This translates into CASSFPSGFTDTQYY.